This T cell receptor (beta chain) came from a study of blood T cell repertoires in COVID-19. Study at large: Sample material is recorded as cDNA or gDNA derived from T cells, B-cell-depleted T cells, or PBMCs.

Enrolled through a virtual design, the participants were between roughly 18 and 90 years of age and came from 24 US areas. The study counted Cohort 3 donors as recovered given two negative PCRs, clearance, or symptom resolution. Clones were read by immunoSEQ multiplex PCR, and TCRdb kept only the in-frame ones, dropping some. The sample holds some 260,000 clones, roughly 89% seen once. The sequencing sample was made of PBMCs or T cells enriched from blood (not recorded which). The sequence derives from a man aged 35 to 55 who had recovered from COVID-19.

CDR3 nucleotides: TGTGCCAGCAGCCTGGACAGGGGCCATGGCTACACCTTC. Its translation: CASSLDRGHGYTF. The V call is TRBV27, the J call TRBJ1-2; 9 nucleotides match TRBD1. The CDR3 runs to 13 residues. Trimming at V came to 6 bases and at J to 6 bases, leaving 5 bases not matched to a gene. Per germline, CDR1 MNHEY and CDR2 SMNVEV (reference sequence).